This TCR beta chain comes out of a study of T cells after yellow fever vaccination. Making TCR cDNA involved 5'RACE template switching, which added UMIs and a universal primer site. TCRdb re-called the 5' RACE reads through MiXCR, storing one row per CDR3 protein. The table shows a few hundred thousand distinct CDR3 sequences, with 7% to 9% occurring only once. Turning to this clonotype: Its antigen is undetermined.

V was shortened by 6 bases and J by 4 bases, with 12 bases between the two germline ends. From germline, CDR1 is MNHEY and CDR2 SVGEGT. The CDR3 totals 13 residues. Findings and limits, study-wide: Just a small share of clonotypes turned up in the CD4 compartment as well as the CD8 compartment.

The sample here was PBMCs, taken 35 to 50 days after the first yellow fever vaccination. This receptor was taken from a man in his late teens or twenties who received the YFV17D yellow fever vaccine. The rearrangement uses TRBV6-2 or TRBV6-3 and TRBJ1-1; D is uncertain. CDR3 in DNA: TGTGCCAGCAGCCTAACCTATGGCACTGAAGCTTTCTTT. It codes for CASSLTYGTEAFF.